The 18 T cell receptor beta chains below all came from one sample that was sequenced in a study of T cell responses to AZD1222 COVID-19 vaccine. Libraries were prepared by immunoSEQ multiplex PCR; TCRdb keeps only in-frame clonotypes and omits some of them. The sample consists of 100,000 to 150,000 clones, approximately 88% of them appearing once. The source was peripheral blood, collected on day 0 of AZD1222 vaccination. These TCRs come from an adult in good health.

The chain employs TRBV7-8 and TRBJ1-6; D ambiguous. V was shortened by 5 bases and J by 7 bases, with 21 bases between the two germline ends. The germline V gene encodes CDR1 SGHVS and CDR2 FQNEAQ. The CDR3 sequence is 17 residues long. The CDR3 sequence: CASSPKLDPGANSPLHF. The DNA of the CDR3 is TGTGCCAGCAGCCCGAAGTTAGACCCGGGCGCCAATTCACCCCTCCACTTT.

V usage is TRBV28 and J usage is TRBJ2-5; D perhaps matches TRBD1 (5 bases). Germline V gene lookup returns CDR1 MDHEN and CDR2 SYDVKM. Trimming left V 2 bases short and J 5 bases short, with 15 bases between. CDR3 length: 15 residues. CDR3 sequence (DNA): TGTGCCAGCAGTTTAGTCCCCAGGGTGGGGGAGACCCAGTACTTC. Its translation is CASSLVPRVGETQYF.

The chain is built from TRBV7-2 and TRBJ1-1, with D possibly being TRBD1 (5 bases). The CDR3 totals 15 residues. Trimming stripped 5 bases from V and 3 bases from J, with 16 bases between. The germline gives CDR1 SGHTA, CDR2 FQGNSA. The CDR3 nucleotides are TGTGCCAGCAGCGCGAGGAGGGGCCGCGACACTGAAGCTTTCTTT. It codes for CASSARRGRDTEAFF.

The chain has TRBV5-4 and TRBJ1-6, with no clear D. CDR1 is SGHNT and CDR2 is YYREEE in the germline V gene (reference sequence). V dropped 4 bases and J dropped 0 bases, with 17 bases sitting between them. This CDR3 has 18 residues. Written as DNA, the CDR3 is TGTGCCAGCAGCCCGGACCTGACGGGGTACTCCTATAATTCACCCCTCCACTTT. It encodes CASSPDLTGYSYNSPLHF.

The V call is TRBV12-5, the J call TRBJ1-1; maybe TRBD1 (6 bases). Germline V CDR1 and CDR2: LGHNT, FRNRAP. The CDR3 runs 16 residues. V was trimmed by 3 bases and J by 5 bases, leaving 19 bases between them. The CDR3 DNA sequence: TGTGCTAGTGGTTTTTCCCTACCTGGGGGCGAGACTGAAGCTTTCTTT. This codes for CASGFSLPGGETEAFF.

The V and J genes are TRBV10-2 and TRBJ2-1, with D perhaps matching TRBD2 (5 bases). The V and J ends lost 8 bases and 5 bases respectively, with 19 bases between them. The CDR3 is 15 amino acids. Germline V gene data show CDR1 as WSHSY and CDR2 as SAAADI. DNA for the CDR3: TGCGCCAGCGCTTCGTCAACTAGTACCAACAATGAGCAGTTCTTC. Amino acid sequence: CASASSTSTNNEQFF.

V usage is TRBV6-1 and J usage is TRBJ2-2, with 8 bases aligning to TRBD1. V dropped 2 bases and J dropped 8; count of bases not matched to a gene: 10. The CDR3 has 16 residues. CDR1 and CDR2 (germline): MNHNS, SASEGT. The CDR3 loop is CASSERQGAQRGELFF. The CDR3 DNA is TGTGCCAGCAGTGAACGCCAGGGGGCACAGCGGGGGGAGCTGTTTTTT.

Here the CDR3 reads CASSIGTGNTEAFF. The CDR3 nucleotides are TGCGCCAGCAGCATAGGGACGGGGAACACTGAAGCTTTCTTT. The rearrangement uses TRBV4-1 and TRBJ1-1, with a tentative D call TRBD1 (5 bases). The CDR3 spans 14 residues. Germline V gene data show CDR1 as MGHRA and CDR2 as YSYEKL. V lost 5 bases and J lost 1, with 11 bases in between.

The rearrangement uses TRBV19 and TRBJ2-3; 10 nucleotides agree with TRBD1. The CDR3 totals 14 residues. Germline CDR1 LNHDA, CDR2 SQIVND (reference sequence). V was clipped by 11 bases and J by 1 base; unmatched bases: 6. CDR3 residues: CACRGQGGTDTQYF. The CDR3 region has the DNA TGTGCCTGCCGCGGACAGGGGGGCACAGATACGCAGTATTTT.

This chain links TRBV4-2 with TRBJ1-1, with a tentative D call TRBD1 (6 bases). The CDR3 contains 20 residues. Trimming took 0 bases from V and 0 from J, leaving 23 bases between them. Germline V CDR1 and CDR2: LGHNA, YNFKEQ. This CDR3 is CASSQDSEGQGSPLNTEAFF. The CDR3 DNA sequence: TGTGCCAGCAGCCAAGATTCCGAGGGGCAGGGGTCCCCTTTGAACACTGAAGCTTTCTTT.

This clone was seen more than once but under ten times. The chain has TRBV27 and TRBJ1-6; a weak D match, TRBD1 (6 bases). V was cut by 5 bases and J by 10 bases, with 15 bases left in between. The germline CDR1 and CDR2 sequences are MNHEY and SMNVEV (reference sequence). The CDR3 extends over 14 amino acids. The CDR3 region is CASSPGGQFSPLHF. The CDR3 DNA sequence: TGTGCCAGCAGTCCAGGTGGACAGTTCTCACCCCTCCACTTT.

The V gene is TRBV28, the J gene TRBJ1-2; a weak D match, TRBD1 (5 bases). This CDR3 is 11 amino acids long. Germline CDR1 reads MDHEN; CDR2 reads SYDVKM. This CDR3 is CAGGSTDGYTF. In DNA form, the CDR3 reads TGTGCGGGGGGGTCAACTGATGGCTACACCTTC.

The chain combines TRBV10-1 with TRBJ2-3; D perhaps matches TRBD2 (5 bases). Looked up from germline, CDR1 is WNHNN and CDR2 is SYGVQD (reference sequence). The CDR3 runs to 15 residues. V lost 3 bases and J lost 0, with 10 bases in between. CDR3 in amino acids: CASSDRTASTDTQYF. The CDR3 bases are TGCGCCAGCAGTGATCGGACTGCTAGCACAGATACGCAGTATTTT.

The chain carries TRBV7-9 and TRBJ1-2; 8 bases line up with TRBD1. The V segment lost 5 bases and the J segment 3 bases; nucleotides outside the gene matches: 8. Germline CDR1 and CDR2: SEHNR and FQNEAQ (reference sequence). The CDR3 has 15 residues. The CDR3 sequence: CASSPPPDRDYGYTF. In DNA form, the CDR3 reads TGTGCCAGCAGCCCCCCTCCGGACAGGGACTATGGCTACACCTTC.

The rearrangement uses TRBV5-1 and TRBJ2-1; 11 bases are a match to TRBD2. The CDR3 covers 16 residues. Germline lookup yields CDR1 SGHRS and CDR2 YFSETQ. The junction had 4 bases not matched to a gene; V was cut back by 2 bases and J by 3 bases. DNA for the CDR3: TGCGCCAGCAGCTTAACGACTAGCGGGGACTACAATGAGCAGTTCTTC. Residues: CASSLTTSGDYNEQFF.

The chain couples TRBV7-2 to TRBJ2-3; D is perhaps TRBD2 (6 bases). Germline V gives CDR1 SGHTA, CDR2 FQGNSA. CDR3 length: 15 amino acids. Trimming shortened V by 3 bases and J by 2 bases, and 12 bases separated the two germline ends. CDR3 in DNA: TGTGCCAGCAGCTTCGTAGCGGCTAACACAGATACGCAGTATTTT. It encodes CASSFVAANTDTQYF.

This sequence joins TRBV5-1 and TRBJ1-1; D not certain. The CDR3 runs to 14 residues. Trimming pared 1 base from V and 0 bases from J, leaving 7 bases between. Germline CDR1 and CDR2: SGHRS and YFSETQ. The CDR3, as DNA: TGCGCCAGCAGCTTGACAGTAATGAACACTGAAGCTTTCTTT. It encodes CASSLTVMNTEAFF.

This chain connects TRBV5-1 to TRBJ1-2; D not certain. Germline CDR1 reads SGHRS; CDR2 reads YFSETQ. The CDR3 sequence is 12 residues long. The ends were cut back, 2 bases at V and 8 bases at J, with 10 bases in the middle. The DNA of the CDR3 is TGCGCCAGCAGCTTAGACATGGGCGGCTACACCTTC. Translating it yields CASSLDMGGYTF.